This T cell receptor beta chain emerged from a study of CD8 T cells in ankylosing spondylitis. TCRdb re-analysed the 5' RACE reads in MiXCR, keeping a single row per CDR3 protein. In the table there are around 330,000 distinct CDR3 sequences, around 10% of which are singletons. A word on this clonotype: Its specificity is unknown. This may be a read error, as it is one base from a much larger clone. As the CDR3 is not closed by the conserved phenylalanine or tryptophan, this likely results from a read error.

Regarding the study as a whole: Disease-linked clones bore a CD8+ phenotype and were relatively rare in peripheral blood. A TCR beta motif made of fewer than ten highly homologous variants seemed typical of ankylosing spondylitis blood.

The material sequenced was blood, either unsorted or a sorted T cell fraction (not recorded which). The receptor comes from a female donor with ankylosing spondylitis or in good health (not recorded which).

In DNA form, the CDR3 reads TGCAGCGTTGCTCAGGGTTCTGGGGCTAGAAACATTCAGTACATC. It encodes CSVAQGSGARNIQYI. V is TRBV29-1 and J is TRBJ2-4, with D maybe TRBD1 (5 bases). V was cut by 4 bases and J by 6 bases, with 19 bases left in between. The CDR3 runs 15 residues. Germline V lookup: CDR1 SQVTM, CDR2 ANQGSEA.